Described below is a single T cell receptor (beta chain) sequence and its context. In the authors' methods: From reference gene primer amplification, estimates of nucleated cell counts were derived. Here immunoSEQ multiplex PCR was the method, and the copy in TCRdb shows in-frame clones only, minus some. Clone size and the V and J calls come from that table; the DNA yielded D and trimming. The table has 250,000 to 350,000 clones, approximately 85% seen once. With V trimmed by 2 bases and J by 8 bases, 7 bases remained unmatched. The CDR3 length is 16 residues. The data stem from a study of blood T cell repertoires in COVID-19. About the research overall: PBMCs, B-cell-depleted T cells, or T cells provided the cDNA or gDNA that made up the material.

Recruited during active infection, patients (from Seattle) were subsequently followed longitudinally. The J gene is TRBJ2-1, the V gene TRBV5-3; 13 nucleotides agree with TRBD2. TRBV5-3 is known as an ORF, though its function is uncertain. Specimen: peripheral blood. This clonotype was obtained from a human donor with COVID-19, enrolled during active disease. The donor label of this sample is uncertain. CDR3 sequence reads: CARSFRTSGSRDEQFF. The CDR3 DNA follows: TGTGCCAGAAGCTTCAGGACTAGCGGGAGTCGAGATGAGCAGTTCTTC.